Shown below are 3 T cell receptor beta chains from a single sample sequenced in a study of blood T cell repertoires in COVID-19. Produced via immunoSEQ multiplex PCR; TCRdb's table is partial and in-frame only. The sample consists of roughly 3,500 clones, approximately 83% of them appearing once. The source material was peripheral blood. These receptors were obtained from a human donor in a cohort sampled during active COVID-19.

The rearrangement joins TRBV19 to TRBJ2-3; 11 bases are a match to TRBD2. CDR1 is LNHDA and CDR2 is SQIVND in the germline V gene (reference sequence). The J segment lost 0 bases and the V segment lost 4 bases, leaving 3 bases of the junction unmatched. The CDR3 is made up of 16 amino acids. Written as DNA, the CDR3 is TGTGCCAGTAGTAGGGGACTAGCGGAAAGCACAGATACGCAGTATTTT. Residues: CASSRGLAESTDTQYF.

This clone was seen once. The J gene is TRBJ2-7, the V gene TRBV28; 10 bases agree with TRBD1. Germline values: CDR1 MDHEN, CDR2 SYDVKM. The CDR3 is 14 amino acids. The ends lost 5 bases at V and 5 bases at J; junction bases unmatched: 6. The CDR3 sequence is CASSTGTGAHEQYF. The CDR3 DNA is TGTGCCAGCAGTACCGGGACAGGGGCCCACGAGCAGTACTTC.

This rearrangement joins TRBV5-1 to TRBJ1-1; no definite D call. The CDR3 extends over 12 amino acids. Germline lookup yields CDR1 SGHRS and CDR2 YFSETQ. Trimming took off 4 bases at V and 2 bases at J, with 6 bases between the two ends. CDR3 nucleotide sequence: TGCGCCAGCAGCCAGGTAAACACTGAAGCTTTCTTT. Translated: CASSQVNTEAFF. The variable domain in full, completed from reference TRBV5-1 and TRBJ1-1, reads KAGVTQTPRYLIKTRGQQVTLSCSPISGHRSVSWYQQTPGQGLQFLFEYFSETQRNKGNFPGRFSGRQFSNSRSEMNVSTLELGDSALYLCASSQVNTEAFFGQGTRLTVV.